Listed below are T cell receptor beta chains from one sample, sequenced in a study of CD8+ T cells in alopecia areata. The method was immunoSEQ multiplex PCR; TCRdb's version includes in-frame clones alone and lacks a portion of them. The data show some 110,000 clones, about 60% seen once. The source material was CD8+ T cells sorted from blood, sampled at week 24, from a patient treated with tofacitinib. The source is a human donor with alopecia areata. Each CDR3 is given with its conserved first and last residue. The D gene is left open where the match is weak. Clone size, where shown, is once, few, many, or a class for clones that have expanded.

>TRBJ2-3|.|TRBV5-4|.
TGTGCCAGCAGCTACACAGATACGCAGTATTTT
CASSYTDTQYF
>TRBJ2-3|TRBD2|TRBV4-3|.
TGCGCCAGCAGCCAAGATCGACATGATGGCGGGCTAGCGGGTTTCACAGATACGCAGTATTTT
CASSQDRHDGGLAGFTDTQYF
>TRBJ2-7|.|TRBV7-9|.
TGTGCCAGCAGCCCGGTGGTGGTATCCTACGAGCAGTACTTC
CASSPVVVSYEQYF
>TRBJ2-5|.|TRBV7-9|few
TGTGCCAGCAGCCCCCCGTGGGGGGAGACCCAGTACTTC
CASSPPWGETQYF
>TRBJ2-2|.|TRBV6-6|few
TGTGCCAGCAGTTACTCTCTAGCCTCCGGGGAGCTGTTTTTT
CASSYSLASGELFF
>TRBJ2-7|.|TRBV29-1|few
TGCAGCGTTGGGGACACTATCTACGAGCAGTACTTC
CSVGDTIYEQYF
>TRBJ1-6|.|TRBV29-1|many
TGCAGCGTTGGGGAATATAATTCACCCCTCCACTTT
CSVGEYNSPLHF
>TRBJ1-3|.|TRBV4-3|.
TGCGCCAGCAGCCAAGATCACGGAGCTGGAAACACCATATATTTT
CASSQDHGAGNTIYF
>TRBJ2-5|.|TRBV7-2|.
TGTGCCAGCAGCTTAGGGAATCTAAGTGGGGAGACCCAGTACTTC
CASSLGNLSGETQYF
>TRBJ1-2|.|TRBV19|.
TGTGCCAGTAGAGGGGACGCTAACTATGGCTACACCTTC
CASRGDANYGYTF
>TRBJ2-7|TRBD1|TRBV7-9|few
TGTGCCAGCAGCCACAGGGACAGGGGGTACGAGCAGTACTTC
CASSHRDRGYEQYF
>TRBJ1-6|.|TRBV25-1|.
TGTGCCAGCAGTGCCCAACATAATTCACCCCTCCACTTT
CASSAQHNSPLHF
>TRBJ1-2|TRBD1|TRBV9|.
TGTGCCAGCAGCGCCCAGGCCGGGACAGGGGATGGGAACTATGGCTACACCTTC
CASSAQAGTGDGNYGYTF
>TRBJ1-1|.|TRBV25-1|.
TGTGCCTCAGAATCCCCAAGAATGAACACTGAAGCTTTCTTT
CASESPRMNTEAFF
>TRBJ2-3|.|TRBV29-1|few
TGCAGCGCCGGACGGGCCGAGGGTTTGGATACGCAGTATTTT
CSAGRAEGLDTQYF
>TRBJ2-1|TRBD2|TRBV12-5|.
TGTGCTAGTGGTTTAGCCCTAGCGGGGGGGAATGAGCAGTTCTTC
CASGLALAGGNEQFF
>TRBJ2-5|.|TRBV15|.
TGTGCCACCAGCGGGGGGAGGGGGTCAATAAAGACCCAGTACTTC
CATSGGRGSIKTQYF
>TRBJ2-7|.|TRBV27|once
TGTGCCAGCAGTTCCCAACGGGCCCCCTACGGCGAGCAGTACTTC
CASSSQRAPYGEQYF
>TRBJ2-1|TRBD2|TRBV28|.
TGTGCCAGCAGTTTATTTCGACTAGCGGGGGGGCCTTACAATGAGCAGTTCTTC
CASSLFRLAGGPYNEQFF
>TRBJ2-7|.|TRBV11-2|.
TGTGCCAGCAGCTCCCACTCTACCTACGAGCAGTACTTC
CASSSHSTYEQYF
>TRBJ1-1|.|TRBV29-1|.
TGCAGCGTTGAATCGGGGGAAAACACTGAAGCTTTCTTT
CSVESGENTEAFF
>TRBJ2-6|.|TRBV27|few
TGTGCCAGCAGTCCCCGGGCGGGCTGGGCCAACGTCCTGACTTTC
CASSPRAGWANVLTF
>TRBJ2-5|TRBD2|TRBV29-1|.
TGCAGCGTTGGCGGACTAGCGGGGGGGCGTCAGGCCGGCAGAGAGACCCAGTACTTC
CSVGGLAGGRQAGRETQYF
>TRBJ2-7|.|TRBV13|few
TGTGCCAGCAGCTTAGAGGGGAGAGAGCAGTACTTC
CASSLEGREQYF
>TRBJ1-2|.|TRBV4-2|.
TGTGCCAGCAGCGACGGGGGCCACTATGGCTACACCTTC
CASSDGGHYGYTF
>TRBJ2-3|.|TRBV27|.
TGTGCCAGCAGTCTCCATTTCACAGATACGCAGTATTTT
CASSLHFTDTQYF
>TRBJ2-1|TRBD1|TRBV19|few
TGTGCCAGTAGTTCCGGACAGGGGCCTCACGCCGGGCAGTTCTTC
CASSSGQGPHAGQFF
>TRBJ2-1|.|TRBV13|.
TGTGCCAGCAGCTTTGGGGCGGGTGGTGAGCAGTTCTTC
CASSFGAGGEQFF
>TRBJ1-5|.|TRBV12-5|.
TGTGCTAGTGGTTTGCCCAAGGGTGTGGGGCCTAATCAGCCCCAGCATTTT
CASGLPKGVGPNQPQHF
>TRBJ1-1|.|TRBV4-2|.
TGTGCCAGCAGCCACGCGAGTGAAGGGGAGAACACTGAAGCTTTCTTT
CASSHASEGENTEAFF
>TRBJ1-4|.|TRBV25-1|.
TGTGCCAGCAGTGGGCCTCGTTCGGGGGCGCGGGAAAAACTGTTTTTT
CASSGPRSGAREKLFF
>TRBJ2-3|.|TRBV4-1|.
TGCGCCAGCAGCCAAGTTGGCACAGATACGCAGTATTTT
CASSQVGTDTQYF
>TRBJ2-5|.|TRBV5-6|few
TGTGCCAGCAGCTTGGGTGATCTTCTCGAGACCCAGTACTTC
CASSLGDLLETQYF
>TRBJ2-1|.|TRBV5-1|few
TGCGCCAGCAGCTTGTCGCGGACATCGGCGGTCAATGAGCAGTTCTTC
CASSLSRTSAVNEQFF
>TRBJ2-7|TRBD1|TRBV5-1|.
TGCGCCAGCAATGTCGGGACAGGGTACTACGAGCAGTACTTC
CASNVGTGYYEQYF
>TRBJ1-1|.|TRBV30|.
TGTGCCTGGAGTAAGGACCATGACACTGAAGCTTTCTTT
CAWSKDHDTEAFF
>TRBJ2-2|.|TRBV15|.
TGTGCCACCAGCTCCCGTGTCCTTATGTCCGGGGAGCTGTTTTTT
CATSSRVLMSGELFF
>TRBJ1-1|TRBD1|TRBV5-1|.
TGCGCCAGCAGCGACAGGGGGAACACTGAAGCTTTCTTT
CASSDRGNTEAFF
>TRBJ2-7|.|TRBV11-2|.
TGTGCCAGCAGCTTAGTCAACTGGTACGAGCAGTACTTC
CASSLVNWYEQYF